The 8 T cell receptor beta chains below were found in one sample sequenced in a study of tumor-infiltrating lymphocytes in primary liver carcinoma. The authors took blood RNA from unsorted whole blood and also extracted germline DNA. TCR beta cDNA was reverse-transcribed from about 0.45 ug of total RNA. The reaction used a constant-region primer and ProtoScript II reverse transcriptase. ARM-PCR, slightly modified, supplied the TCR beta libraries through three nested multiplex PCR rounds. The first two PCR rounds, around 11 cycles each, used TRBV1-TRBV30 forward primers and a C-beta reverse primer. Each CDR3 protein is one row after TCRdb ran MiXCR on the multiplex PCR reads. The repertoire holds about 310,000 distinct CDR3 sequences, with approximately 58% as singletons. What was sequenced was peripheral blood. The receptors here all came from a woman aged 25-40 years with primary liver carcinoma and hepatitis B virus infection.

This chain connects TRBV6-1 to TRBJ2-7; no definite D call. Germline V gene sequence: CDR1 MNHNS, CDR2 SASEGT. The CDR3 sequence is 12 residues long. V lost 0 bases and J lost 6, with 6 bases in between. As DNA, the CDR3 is TGTGCCAGCAGTGAAGCTAGCAGCGAGCAGTACTTC. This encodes CASSEASSEQYF.

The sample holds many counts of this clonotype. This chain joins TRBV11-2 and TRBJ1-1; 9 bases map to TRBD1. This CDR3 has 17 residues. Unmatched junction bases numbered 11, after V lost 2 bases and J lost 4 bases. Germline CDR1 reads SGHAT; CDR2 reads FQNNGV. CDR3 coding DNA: TGTGCCAGCAGCTTACTCCCCGGGACAGGGATGGGCACTGAAGCTTTCTTT. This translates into CASSLLPGTGMGTEAFF.

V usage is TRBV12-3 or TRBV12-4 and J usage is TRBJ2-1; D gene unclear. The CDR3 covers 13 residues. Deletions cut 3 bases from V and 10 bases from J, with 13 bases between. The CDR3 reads CASSLSVLKEQFF. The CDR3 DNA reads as TGTGCCAGCAGTTTGTCGGTTCTGAAAGAGCAGTTCTTC.

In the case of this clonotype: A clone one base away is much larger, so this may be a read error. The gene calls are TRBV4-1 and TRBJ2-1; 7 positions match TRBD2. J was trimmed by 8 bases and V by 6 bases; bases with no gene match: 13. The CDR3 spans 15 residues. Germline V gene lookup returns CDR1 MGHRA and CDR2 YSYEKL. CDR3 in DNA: TGCGCCAGCAGTCTAACTAGCGTGAGCGGGTATGAGCAGTTCTTC. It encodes CASSLTSVSGYEQFF.

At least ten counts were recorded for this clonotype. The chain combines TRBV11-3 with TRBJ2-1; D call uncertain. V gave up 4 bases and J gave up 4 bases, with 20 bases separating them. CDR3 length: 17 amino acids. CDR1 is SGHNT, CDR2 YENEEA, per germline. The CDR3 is CASSSPVSRQWYNEQFF. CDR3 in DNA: TGTGCCAGCAGCTCCCCAGTGTCCAGGCAATGGTACAATGAGCAGTTCTTC.

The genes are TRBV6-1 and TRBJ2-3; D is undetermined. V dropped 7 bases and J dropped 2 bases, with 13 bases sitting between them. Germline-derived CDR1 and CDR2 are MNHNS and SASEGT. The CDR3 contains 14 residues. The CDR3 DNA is TGTGCCAGCACGCCCCTCCGACCCACAGATACGCAGTATTTT. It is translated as CASTPLRPTDTQYF.

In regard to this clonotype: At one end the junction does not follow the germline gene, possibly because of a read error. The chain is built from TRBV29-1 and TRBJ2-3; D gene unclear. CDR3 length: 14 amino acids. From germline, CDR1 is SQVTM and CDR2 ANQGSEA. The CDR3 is CSVRLLAATDTQYF. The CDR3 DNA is TGCAGCGTCCGACTTCTCGCTGCCACAGATACACAGTATTTT.

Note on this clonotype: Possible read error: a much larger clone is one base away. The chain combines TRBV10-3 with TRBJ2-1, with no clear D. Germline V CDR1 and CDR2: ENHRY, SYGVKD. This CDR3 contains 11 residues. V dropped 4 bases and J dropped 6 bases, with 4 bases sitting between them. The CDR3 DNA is TGTGCCATCAGTGTATTCAATGAGCAGTTCTTC. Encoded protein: CAISVFNEQFF.